The 20 T cell receptor beta chains below were found in one sample sequenced in a study of blood T cells in healthy people across ages. With a J-beta primer mix and a sample-barcoded 5' primer, a second PCR ran roughly 6 to 12 cycles. In TCRdb, the 5' RACE reads were re-called with MiXCR into one record per CDR3 protein. The table has approximately 770,000 distinct CDR3 sequences, 55% to 75% seen once. The specimen was blood. The source of these receptors is a man aged 25 to 40 in good health.

The chain joins TRBV12-3 or TRBV12-4 to TRBJ1-5; D remains unclear. V lost 0 bases, J lost 5 bases, and 11 bases lay in between. The CDR3 loop spans 15 amino acids. CDR3 coding DNA: TGTGCCAGCAGTTTAGCGTCGGACGGTGATCAGCCCCAGCATTTT. Its translation is CASSLASDGDQPQHF.

This clonotype was recorded a few times. The J gene is TRBJ2-5, the V gene TRBV7-2; D gene unclear. Germline CDR1 and CDR2: SGHTA and FQGNSA. V was cut by 1 base and J by 5 bases, with 11 bases left in between. This CDR3 contains 14 residues. The CDR3 bases are TGTGCCAGCAGCTTAGGGCTAGAAAAGGAGACCCAGTACTTC. It specifies CASSLGLEKETQYF.

The chain is built from TRBV11-2 and TRBJ2-4; TRBD2 is a possible D gene (7 bases). The J call may not be correct, given that the DNA end is closer to TRBJ2-7. This CDR3 is built from 15 residues. Germline values: CDR1 SGHAT, CDR2 FQNNGV. CDR3: CASTGGGREIYEQYF. CDR3 sequence (DNA): TGTGCCAGCACAGGTGGGGGGCGGGAGATTTACGAGCAGTACTTC.

The rearrangement links TRBV6-4 to TRBJ1-2; 9 bases fit TRBD1. The CDR3 loop spans 14 amino acids. Germline assignment: CDR1 MRHNA and CDR2 SNTAGT. V dropped 4 bases and J dropped 6; count of bases not matched to a gene: 6. The CDR3 DNA reads TGTGCCAGCAGTGCTGGGACAGGGTCGGATGGCTACACCTTC. This sequence encodes CASSAGTGSDGYTF.

The chain couples TRBV6-2 or TRBV6-3 to TRBJ1-5, with 8 bases identical to TRBD1. V was pared by 6 bases and J by 6 bases, with 7 bases of the junction left unmatched. CDR1 and CDR2 (germline): MNHEY, SVGEGT. This CDR3 contains 14 residues. For the CDR3, the DNA is TGTGCCAGCAGGCCACAGGGGGAATTTCAGCCCCAGCATTTT. The encoded protein is CASRPQGEFQPQHF.

This clonotype was counted between two and nine times. This chain connects TRBV20-1 to TRBJ1-5; D ambiguous. CDR1 and CDR2 (germline): DFQATT, SNEGSKA (reference sequence). V lost 7 bases and J lost 2, with 9 bases in between. The CDR3 has 12 amino acids. CDR3 nucleotides: TGCAGTGGTGGTTGGGGCAATCAGCCCCAGCATTTT. Protein sequence: CSGGWGNQPQHF.

CDR3 nucleotides: TGTGCCAGCAGCGGGAGAAACAATGAGCAGTTCTTC. It specifies CASSGRNNEQFF. The chain joins TRBV11-2 to TRBJ2-1, with D perhaps TRBD2 (5 bases). Per germline, CDR1 SGHAT and CDR2 FQNNGV. This CDR3 region has 12 residues. Trimming removed 5 bases at V and 5 bases at J, with 7 bases between. Full variable domain (missing parts from reference TRBV11-2 and TRBJ2-1): EAGVAQSPRYKIIEKRQSVAFWCNPISGHATLYWYQQILGQGPKLLIQFQNNGVVDDSQLPKDRFSAERLKGVDSTLKIQPAKLEDSAVYLCASSGRNNEQFFGPGTRLTVL.

The gene calls are TRBV12-3 or TRBV12-4 and TRBJ2-7; 10 bases line up with TRBD1. CDR3 length: 14 residues. The J segment lost 3 bases and the V segment lost 6 bases, leaving 5 bases of the junction unmatched. CDR3 region: CASRPGTGVYEQYF. CDR3 bases: TGTGCCAGCAGACCCGGGACAGGGGTCTACGAGCAGTACTTC.

The gene calls are TRBV29-1 and TRBJ2-1, with 13 nucleotides matching TRBD2. V was pared by 5 bases and J by 12 bases, with 13 bases of the junction left unmatched. Germline assignment: CDR1 SQVTM and CDR2 ANQGSEA. This CDR3 is 15 amino acids long. DNA of the CDR3: TGCAGCGTTAAAGCCGGGACTAGCGGGGCGGGCGCGCAGTTCTTC. Translating it yields CSVKAGTSGAGAQFF.

The chain links TRBV29-1 to TRBJ2-4; TRBD2 agrees at 10 bases. Germline V gives CDR1 SQVTM, CDR2 ANQGSEA. J gave up 3 bases and V 0 bases, and 17 bases lay outside the gene matches. This CDR3 contains 20 residues. CDR3 protein: CSVEDPPSSGSSLVKNIQYF. CDR3 in DNA: TGCAGCGTTGAAGACCCCCCATCTAGCGGGAGTAGCCTAGTCAAAAACATTCAGTACTTC.

The chain uses TRBV10-3 and TRBJ1-4; D perhaps matches TRBD1 (5 bases). In germline, CDR1 is ENHRY, CDR2 SYGVKD. With 6 bases removed from V and 5 bases from J, the gap between germline ends came to 13 bases. CDR3 size: 14 residues. The CDR3 protein is CAISRGGENEKLFF. The CDR3 DNA reads as TGTGCCATCAGCCGGGGCGGGGAGAATGAAAAACTGTTTTTT.

This clonotype was detected only a few times. V usage is TRBV12-3 or TRBV12-4 and J usage is TRBJ1-1; tentative D call: TRBD1 (5 bases). V gave up 3 bases and J gave up 6 bases, with 11 bases separating them. The CDR3 sequence is 13 residues long. The CDR3, as DNA: TGTGCCAGCAGTTTGGGATTACAGGCTGAAGCTTTCTTT. Translation: CASSLGLQAEAFF.

The chain uses TRBV3-1 and TRBJ1-1, with 7 bases fitting TRBD1. This CDR3 comprises 14 residues. Trimming took 1 base from V and 8 from J; bases not matched to a gene: 7. CDR1 and CDR2 from the germline V gene are LGHDT and YNNKEL (reference sequence). The CDR3 loop is CASSQVVRGQEAFF. In DNA form, the CDR3 reads TGTGCCAGCAGCCAAGTGGTGAGGGGGCAGGAAGCTTTCTTT.

V is TRBV7-2 and J is TRBJ2-7, with D maybe TRBD1 (6 bases). Germline V lookup: CDR1 SGHTA, CDR2 FQGNSA. The CDR3 extends over 17 amino acids. The V gene lost 3 bases and the J gene lost 3 bases, with 21 bases spanning the gap. The CDR3 sequence is CASSFMNPTVGHYEQYF. In DNA form, the CDR3 reads TGTGCCAGCAGCTTTATGAATCCGACAGTGGGACACTACGAGCAGTACTTC.

The gene calls are TRBV10-3 and TRBJ2-3; TRBD2 aligns across 8 bases. Looked up from germline, CDR1 is ENHRY and CDR2 is SYGVKD. The CDR3 covers 17 residues. The J segment lost 3 bases and the V segment lost 3 bases, leaving 11 bases of the junction unmatched. The CDR3 sequence: CAISEPLGLVSTDTQYF. CDR3 sequence (DNA): TGTGCCATCAGTGAACCCCTGGGACTAGTGTCAACAGATACGCAGTATTTT.

The chain carries TRBV12-3 or TRBV12-4 and TRBJ2-1; 7 bases align to TRBD2. J lost 8 bases, V lost 7 bases, and 8 bases had no gene match. This CDR3 has 13 residues. The CDR3 reads CASIEWEGDEQFF. DNA for the CDR3: TGTGCCAGCATTGAGTGGGAGGGCGATGAGCAGTTCTTC.

This clonotype showed up many times. The rearrangement uses TRBV20-1 and TRBJ2-5; D is perhaps TRBD2 (5 bases). The CDR3 covers 12 residues. The germline V and J ends were trimmed by 0 bases and 9 bases, with 11 bases remaining between them. The germline V gene has CDR1 DFQATT and CDR2 SNEGSKA (reference sequence). Written as DNA, the CDR3 is TGCAGTGCTAGAGATACCTTGAGGGCCCAGTACTTC. Its translation: CSARDTLRAQYF.

The chain has TRBV20-1 and TRBJ2-2; TRBD2 matches 8 bases. V dropped 5 bases and J dropped 4; count of bases not matched to a gene: 18. The germline V gene encodes CDR1 DFQATT and CDR2 SNEGSKA (reference sequence). The CDR3 has 18 amino acids. This chain's CDR3 is CSAPPGLGWAKGTGELFF. In nucleotides, the CDR3 is TGCAGTGCTCCACCGGGACTAGGTTGGGCGAAGGGCACCGGGGAGCTGTTTTTT.

This chain connects TRBV7-2 to TRBJ2-4; 7 bases align to TRBD2. Germline CDR1 reads SGHTA; CDR2 reads FQGNSA. The V gene end was trimmed by 1 base and the J gene end by 7 bases; junction bases not matched to a gene: 4. The CDR3 spans 14 residues. The CDR3 sequence: CASSLGLAENIQYF. CDR3 nucleotide sequence: TGTGCCAGCAGCTTAGGGCTAGCGGAGAACATTCAGTACTTC.

A remark on this clonotype: One base away lies a much larger clone, so this may be a sequencing read error. CDR3 in amino acids: CSVELAGAGDTQYF. DNA for the CDR3: TGCAGCGTTGAACTAGCGGGAGCGGGAGATACGCAGTATTTT. The rearrangement uses TRBV29-1 and TRBJ2-3, with 10 nucleotides matching TRBD2. J was trimmed by 5 bases and V by 2 bases; bases with no gene match: 4. The CDR3 runs to 14 residues. Germline V gene lookup returns CDR1 SQVTM and CDR2 ANQGSEA.